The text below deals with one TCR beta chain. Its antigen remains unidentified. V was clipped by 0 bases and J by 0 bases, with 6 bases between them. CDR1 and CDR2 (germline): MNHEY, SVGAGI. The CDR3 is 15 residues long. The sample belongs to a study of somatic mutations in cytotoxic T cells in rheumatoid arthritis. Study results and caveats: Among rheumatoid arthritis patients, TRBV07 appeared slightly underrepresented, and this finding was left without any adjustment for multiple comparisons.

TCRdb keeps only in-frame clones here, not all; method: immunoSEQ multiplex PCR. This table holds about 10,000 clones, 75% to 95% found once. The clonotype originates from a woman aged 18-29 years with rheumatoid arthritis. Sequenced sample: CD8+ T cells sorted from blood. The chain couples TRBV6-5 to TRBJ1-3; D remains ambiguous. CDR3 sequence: CASSYSEGSGNTIYF. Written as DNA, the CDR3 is TGTGCCAGCAGTTACTCGGAGGGCTCTGGAAACACCATATATTTT.